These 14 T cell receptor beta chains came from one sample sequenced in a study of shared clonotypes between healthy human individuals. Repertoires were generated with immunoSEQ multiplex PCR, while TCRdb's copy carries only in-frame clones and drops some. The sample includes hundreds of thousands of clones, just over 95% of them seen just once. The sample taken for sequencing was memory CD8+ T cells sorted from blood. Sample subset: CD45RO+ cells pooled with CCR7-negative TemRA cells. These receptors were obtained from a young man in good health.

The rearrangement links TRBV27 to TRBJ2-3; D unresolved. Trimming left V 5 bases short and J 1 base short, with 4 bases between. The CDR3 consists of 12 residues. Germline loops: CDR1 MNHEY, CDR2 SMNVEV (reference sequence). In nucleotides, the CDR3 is TGTGCCAGCAGTGAGGGCACAGATACGCAGTATTTT. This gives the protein CASSEGTDTQYF.

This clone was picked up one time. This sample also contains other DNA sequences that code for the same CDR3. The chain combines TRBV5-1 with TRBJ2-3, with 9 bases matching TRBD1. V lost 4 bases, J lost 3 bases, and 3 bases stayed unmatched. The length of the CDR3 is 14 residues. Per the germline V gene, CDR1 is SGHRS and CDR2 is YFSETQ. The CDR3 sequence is CASSKGQGTDTQYF. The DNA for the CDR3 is TGCGCCAGCAGCAAAGGACAGGGGACAGATACGCAGTATTTT. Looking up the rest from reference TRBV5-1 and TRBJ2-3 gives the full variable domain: KAGVTQTPRYLIKTRGQQVTLSCSPISGHRSVSWYQQTPGQGLQFLFEYFSETQRNKGNFPGRFSGRQFSNSRSEMNVSTLELGDSALYLCASSKGQGTDTQYFGPGTRLTVL.

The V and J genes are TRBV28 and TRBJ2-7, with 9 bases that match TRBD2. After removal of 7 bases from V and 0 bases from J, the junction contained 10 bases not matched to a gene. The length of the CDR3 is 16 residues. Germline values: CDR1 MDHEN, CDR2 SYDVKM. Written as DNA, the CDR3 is TGTGCCAGCATTGGCGGGAGGGCCTTAAGCTCCTACGAGCAGTACTTC. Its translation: CASIGGRALSSYEQYF.

CDR3 amino acids: CASGLNNEQFF. CDR3 DNA: TGTGCTAGTGGTTTGAACAATGAGCAGTTCTTC. The chain employs TRBV12-5 and TRBJ2-1; no clear D. The germline gives CDR1 LGHNT, CDR2 FRNRAP. The V end lost 2 bases, the J end lost 5 bases, and 1 base lay between the germline ends. The CDR3 sequence is 11 residues long.

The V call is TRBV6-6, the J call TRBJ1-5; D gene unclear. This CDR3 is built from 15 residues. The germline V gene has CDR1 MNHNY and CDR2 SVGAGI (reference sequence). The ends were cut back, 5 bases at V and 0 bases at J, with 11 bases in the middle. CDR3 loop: CASSRWVYSNQPQHF. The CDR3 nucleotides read TGTGCCAGCAGTAGATGGGTCTATAGCAATCAGCCCCAGCATTTT.

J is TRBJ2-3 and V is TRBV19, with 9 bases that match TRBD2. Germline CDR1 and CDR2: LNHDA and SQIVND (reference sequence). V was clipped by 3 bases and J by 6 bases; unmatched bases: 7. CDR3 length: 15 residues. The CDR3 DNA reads TGTGCCAGTAGTATCGTAGCGGGAGAGGGCGATACGCAGTATTTT. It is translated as CASSIVAGEGDTQYF.

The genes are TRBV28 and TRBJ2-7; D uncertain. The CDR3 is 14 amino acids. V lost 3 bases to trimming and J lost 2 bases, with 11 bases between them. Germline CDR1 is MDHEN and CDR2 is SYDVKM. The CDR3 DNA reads TGTGCCAGCAGTTTGTCGGCCGATCCCTACGAGCAGTACTTC. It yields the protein CASSLSADPYEQYF.

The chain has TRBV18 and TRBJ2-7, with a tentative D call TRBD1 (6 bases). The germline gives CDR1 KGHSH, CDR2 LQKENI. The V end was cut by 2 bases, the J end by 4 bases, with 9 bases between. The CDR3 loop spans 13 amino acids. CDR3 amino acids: CASSPATGYEQYF. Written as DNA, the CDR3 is TGTGCCAGCTCACCAGCCACAGGGTACGAGCAGTACTTC.

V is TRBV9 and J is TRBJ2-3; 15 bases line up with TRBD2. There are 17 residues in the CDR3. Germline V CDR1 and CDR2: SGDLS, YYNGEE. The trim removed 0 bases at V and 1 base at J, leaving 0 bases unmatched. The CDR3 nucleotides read TGTGCCAGCAGCGTAGGGACTAGCGGGAGGGGCACAGATACGCAGTATTTT. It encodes CASSVGTSGRGTDTQYF.

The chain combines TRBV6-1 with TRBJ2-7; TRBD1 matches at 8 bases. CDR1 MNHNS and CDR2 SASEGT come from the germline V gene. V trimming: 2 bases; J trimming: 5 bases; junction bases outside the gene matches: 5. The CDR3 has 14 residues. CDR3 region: CASSELHRGDEQYF. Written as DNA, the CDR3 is TGTGCCAGCAGTGAACTACACAGGGGGGACGAGCAGTACTTC.

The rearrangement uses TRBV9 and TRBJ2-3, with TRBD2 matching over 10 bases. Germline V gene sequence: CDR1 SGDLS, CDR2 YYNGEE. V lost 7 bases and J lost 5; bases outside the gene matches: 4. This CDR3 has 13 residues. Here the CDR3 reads CASWVAGGDTQYF. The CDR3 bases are TGTGCCAGCTGGGTAGCGGGAGGAGATACGCAGTATTTT.

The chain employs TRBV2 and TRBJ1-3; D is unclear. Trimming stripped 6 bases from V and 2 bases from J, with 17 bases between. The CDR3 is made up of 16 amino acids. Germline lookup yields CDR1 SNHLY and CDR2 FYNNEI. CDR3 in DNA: TGTGCCAGCAGGAAGTGGGCGTACAGAGCTGGAAACACCATATATTTT. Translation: CASRKWAYRAGNTIYF.

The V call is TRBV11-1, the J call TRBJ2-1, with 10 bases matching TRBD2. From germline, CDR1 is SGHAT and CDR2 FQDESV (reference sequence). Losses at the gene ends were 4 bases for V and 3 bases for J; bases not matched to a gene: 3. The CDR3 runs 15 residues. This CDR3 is CASSSGLAVYNEQFF. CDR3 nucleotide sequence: TGTGCCAGCAGCTCAGGACTAGCGGTCTACAATGAGCAGTTCTTC.

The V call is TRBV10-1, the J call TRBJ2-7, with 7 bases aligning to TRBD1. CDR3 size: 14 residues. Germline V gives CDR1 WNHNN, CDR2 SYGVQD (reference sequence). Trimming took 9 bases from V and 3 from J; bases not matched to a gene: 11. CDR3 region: CASSRDSSIYEQYF. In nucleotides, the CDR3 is TGCGCCAGTAGCAGGGACAGTAGTATCTACGAGCAGTACTTC.